This T cell receptor beta chain was retrieved from a study of T cells after yellow fever vaccination. At the level of the study: The fractions with low cell numbers were processed using SMART-Seq v4 Ultra Low Input. Whole-study findings and limits: A small proportion of clonotypes was detected in both the CD4 and CD8 compartments.

The V end was cut by 5 bases, the J end by 1 base, with 12 bases between. The CDR3 totals 15 residues. In germline, CDR1 is MNHEY, CDR2 SVGAGI. Via MiXCR, TCRdb re-called the 5' RACE reads, giving one row per CDR3 protein. The sample shows under 400,000 distinct CDR3 sequences, approximately 12% of them seen only once. To note about this clonotype: Its antigen remains unknown.

This TCR was sampled from a man between 18 and 29 years old who received the YFV17D yellow fever vaccine. The sample was CD4+ T cells sorted from PBMCs, taken 15 days after the yellow fever booster vaccination. The chain employs TRBV6-5 and TRBJ1-3; the D gene is possibly TRBD1 (6 bases). CDR3 residues: CASSPDSISGNTIYF. DNA for the CDR3: TGTGCCAGCAGTCCGGACAGCATATCTGGAAACACCATATATTTT.